The entry below gives a single T cell receptor (beta chain) sequence along with its context. Its antigen is unknown. The record has no base qualities; no much larger clone is one base away. Clipping removes 3 bases from V and 13 bases from J, with 4 as the unmatched junction base count. The CDR3 contains 13 residues, cysteine and phenylalanine counted. The only DNA kept is the CDR3, 39 bases in frame from the first base. In Seattle, one collaborating source enrolled patients while the infection was active and tracked those patients longitudinally over the course of disease. Whole blood was collected in K2EDTA tubes by collaborating institutions according to the institutions' own protocols. For TCRbeta analysis, collaborators shipped samples as frozen whole blood, isolated PBMCs, or DNA extracted from either of those sample types. TCRbeta CDR3 regions were amplified from genomic DNA using the immunoSEQ Assay, a bias-controlled multiplex PCR. For the original study's pipeline: Nucleated cell counts per sample were estimated from amplification of reference gene primers within the assay. To quantify the absolute abundance of each unique TCRbeta CDR3 rearrangement, sequence reads were collapsed and filtered. For each sample, productive Simpson clonality was calculated as the square root of Simpson's diversity index over productive rearrangements. TCRdb obtained this table from immuneACCESS and retained in-frame rearrangements with V and J assigned. These tables miss some clones; where compared with another copy, unresolved V genes account for less than half of the shortfall, and the remainder is unexplained. V and J calls plus clone size are reproduced from that table; the DNA served to infer D and trimming. The sample has approximately 150,000 clones on record, 85% to 95% of them singletons. The ten most abundant clones make up about 2% of the sample.

The data were obtained in a study of blood T cell repertoires in COVID-19 (dated by TCRdb to about 2020). About the full investigation: Samples from collaborators originated in the United States, Italy and Spain and spanned both the acute and convalescent phases of COVID-19. The prospective study material was composed of cDNA or gDNA derived from T cells, B-cell-depleted T cells, or PBMCs. Subjects who had been exposed to COVID-19, were actively infected with it, or had recovered from it provided the deeply sampled blood TCRbeta repertoires that made up the dataset. The repertoires were made available in a free public database intended to serve as a resource for research on the immune response to SARS-CoV-2. Samples were obtained from the ongoing ImmuneRACE study (first 160 participants) and from 1,200 or so subjects provided by 6 global collaborators. Sample metadata almost always included a de-identified subject ID, COVID-19 status, age in years and sex. Where available, HLA class I and class II types were obtained from metadata supplied by the sample provider rather than from assay-based typing. Results and caveats for the whole study, not just this receptor: How much clinical and demographic metadata was included differed by source and by participant, and the metadata was provided uncurated.

Sequencing used peripheral blood. This TCR was recovered from a woman aged 55-75 years with COVID-19, enrolled during active disease. The sequence links TRBV12-3 or TRBV12-4 to TRBJ1-6; TRBD1 fits 9 bases in the junction. The sequenced DNA: TGTGCCAGCAGTTTTGGGACAGGGCGCCCCCTCCACTTT. It encodes CASSFGTGRPLHF.